Below are 30 T cell receptor beta chains sequenced from a single sample in a study of T cell repertoires in cytomegalovirus infection. No antigens are known for them. TCRdb recomputed calls from the reads with MiXCR, one row per CDR3 protein. The top ten hold 40% to 60% of the sample, which has 550,000 to 700,000 distinct CDR3 sequences, approximately 40% seen once. Sequenced here: cultured PBMCs, sampled from culture after CMV antigen stimulation. These receptors originate from a human donor in good health (CMV status not recorded). Some clones in this sample may be carry-over from other donors' samples.

This rearrangement joins TRBV7-4 to TRBJ2-7; tentatively, D is TRBD2 (6 bases). The CDR3 has 14 amino acids. With 5 bases removed from V and 2 bases from J, the gap between germline ends came to 13 bases. From germline, CDR1 is SGHVT and CDR2 SQSDAQ. The chain's CDR3 is CASSPGRRAYEQYF. The CDR3 DNA reads as TGTGCCAGCAGCCCCGGTCGGAGGGCCTACGAGCAGTACTTC. Using reference TRBV7-4 and TRBJ2-7 for the parts outside the CDR3, the full variable domain is GAGVSQSPRYKVAKRGRDVALRCDSISGHVTLYWYRQTLGQGSEVLTYSQSDAQRDKSGRPSGRFSAERPERSVSTLKIQRTEQGDSAVYLCASSPGRRAYEQYFGPGTRLTVT.

This clonotype was observed a few times. The chain is built from TRBV12-3 or TRBV12-4 and TRBJ2-3; 14 nucleotides agree with TRBD2. CDR3 size: 18 residues. With V trimmed by 6 bases and J by 3 bases, 11 bases remained unmatched. The CDR3 region is CASSSAGTSGSSTDTQYF. The DNA of the CDR3 is TGTGCCAGCAGCTCAGCCGGGACTAGCGGGAGTTCGACAGATACGCAGTATTTT.

The rearrangement links TRBV10-3 to TRBJ2-7; the D gene is possibly TRBD2 (7 bases). The germline V gene has CDR1 ENHRY and CDR2 SYGVKD. The CDR3 is 15 residues long. V dropped 6 bases and J dropped 2 bases, with 17 bases sitting between them. CDR3 in amino acids: CAIRGGGLRAYEQYF. CDR3 coding DNA: TGTGCCATCAGGGGAGGGGGGCTTCGGGCCTACGAGCAGTACTTC.

A few counts support this clonotype. The chain combines TRBV10-3 with TRBJ2-5, with a tentative D call TRBD2 (5 bases). Germline CDR1 and CDR2: ENHRY and SYGVKD. CDR3 length: 14 amino acids. Trimming removed 1 base from V and 3 bases from J, with 9 bases in between. CDR3 residues: CAISEFEGEETQYF. Written as DNA, the CDR3 is TGTGCCATCAGTGAGTTCGAGGGAGAAGAGACCCAGTACTTC.

This clonotype appeared a few times. The chain carries TRBV10-3 and TRBJ2-5; perhaps TRBD2 as D (5 bases). CDR1 is ENHRY, CDR2 SYGVKD, per germline. This CDR3 has 13 amino acids. Trimming stripped 2 bases from V and 5 bases from J, with 9 bases between. The CDR3: CAISEGEWETQYF. The CDR3 bases are TGTGCCATCAGTGAGGGGGAGTGGGAGACCCAGTACTTC.

The chain carries TRBV20-1 and TRBJ2-1, with D tentatively TRBD1 (6 bases). There are 15 residues in the CDR3. V was trimmed by 6 bases and J by 5 bases, leaving 20 bases between them. CDR1 is DFQATT, CDR2 SNEGSKA, per germline (reference sequence). The CDR3 here is CSADPGHSGNNEQFF. The CDR3 nucleotides are TGCAGTGCCGACCCGGGACACTCTGGTAACAATGAGCAGTTCTTC.

This clonotype was picked up one time. The chain recombines TRBV4-2 with TRBJ2-2; TRBD2 matches at 7 bases. Trimming took 3 bases from V and 6 from J; bases not matched to a gene: 1. The CDR3 length is 13 residues. CDR1 and CDR2 (germline): LGHNA, YNFKEQ. The CDR3 DNA is TGTGCCAGCAGCCAGGGAGGGCCCGGGGAGCTGTTTTTT. Its translation: CASSQGGPGELFF.

This clonotype came up a few times. The CDR3 DNA sequence: TGTGCCAGCAGCTATAGAGGTTCTAGCACAGATACGCAGTATTTT. Protein product: CASSYRGSSTDTQYF. This chain joins TRBV7-2 and TRBJ2-3; D ambiguous. CDR3 size: 15 residues. Trimming removed 4 bases at V and 0 bases at J, with 11 bases between. Germline V gene data show CDR1 as SGHTA and CDR2 as FQGNSA.

The rearrangement joins TRBV10-3 to TRBJ2-1, with TRBD2 identical over 9 bases. Germline CDR1 is ENHRY and CDR2 is SYGVKD. This CDR3 has 13 residues. V was pared by 3 bases and J by 9 bases, with 3 bases of the junction left unmatched. Written as DNA, the CDR3 is TGTGCCATCAGTGATGGGACTAGCAGTGAGCAGTTCTTC. Residues: CAISDGTSSEQFF.

This sequence joins TRBV6-2 or TRBV6-3 and TRBJ1-5, with 10 positions matching TRBD1. The CDR3 runs 16 residues. Germline V lookup: CDR1 MNHEY, CDR2 SVGEGT. Trimming removed 6 bases from V and 5 bases from J; junction bases left unmatched: 10. The CDR3: CASSPRGTGAYQPQHF. CDR3 coding DNA: TGTGCCAGCAGCCCCCGGGGGACAGGGGCTTATCAGCCCCAGCATTTT.

This clonotype was detected once. The chain employs TRBV12-5 and TRBJ2-1; D is ambiguous. Trimming stripped 6 bases from V and 7 bases from J, with 7 bases between. Germline values: CDR1 LGHNT, CDR2 FRNRAP. The CDR3 length is 11 residues. The CDR3 nucleotides are TGTGCTAGTGGCCCTCTGAATGAGCAGTTCTTC. As protein: CASGPLNEQFF. The full variable domain, its missing parts supplied by reference TRBV12-5 and TRBJ2-1, is DARVTQTPRHKVTEMGQEVTMRCQPILGHNTVFWYRQTMMQGLELLAYFRNRAPLDDSGMPKDRFSAEMPDATLATLKIQPSEPRDSAVYFCASGPLNEQFFGPGTRLTVL.

This clonotype came up a few times. This chain uses TRBV5-4 with TRBJ2-7; 7 bases agree with TRBD2. The CDR3 has 16 amino acids. The germline gives CDR1 SGHNT, CDR2 YYREEE (reference sequence). V lost 0 bases, J lost 0 bases, and 6 bases stayed unmatched. CDR3: CASSLGIAGSSYEQYF. The CDR3, as DNA: TGTGCCAGCAGCTTGGGGATAGCGGGCAGCTCCTACGAGCAGTACTTC.

This clonotype was detected only a few times. The rearrangement uses TRBV19 and TRBJ1-4; 7 bases agree with TRBD1. Germline CDR1 reads LNHDA; CDR2 reads SQIVND (reference sequence). The CDR3 covers 15 residues. Germline trimming cut 6 bases from V and 5 bases from J; bases unmatched to any gene: 9. The DNA for the CDR3 is TGTGCCAGTAGCACTCAAAACAGGGGAAATGAAAAACTGTTTTTT. Its translation is CASSTQNRGNEKLFF.

This clonotype has a handful of counts. The chain is built from TRBV7-8 and TRBJ2-2; D gene ambiguous. V dropped 1 base and J dropped 8 bases, with 17 bases sitting between them. This CDR3 region has 16 residues. Germline V CDR1 and CDR2: SGHVS, FQNEAQ. DNA for the CDR3: TGTGCCAGCAGCTTAGGTGGTGGACCTCTACGAGGGGAGCTGTTTTTT. It is translated as CASSLGGGPLRGELFF.

The gene calls are TRBV6-5 and TRBJ1-3, with D maybe TRBD1 (6 bases). Deletions cut 7 bases from V and 0 bases from J, with 7 bases between. The length of the CDR3 is 13 residues. Germline loops: CDR1 MNHEY, CDR2 SVGAGI. Here the CDR3 reads CASTGDSGNTIYF. CDR3 DNA sequence: TGTGCCAGCACAGGGGACTCTGGAAACACCATATATTTT.

This chain joins TRBV29-1 and TRBJ1-4; tentatively, D is TRBD1 (5 bases). Trimming stripped 0 bases from V and 5 bases from J, with 13 bases between. Germline V gene data show CDR1 as SQVTM and CDR2 as ANQGSEA. This CDR3 comprises 15 residues. CDR3 nucleotide sequence: TGCAGCGTTGAAGACAGGGCGTCGTCGAATGAAAAACTGTTTTTT. Protein: CSVEDRASSNEKLFF.

The V gene is TRBV4-1, the J gene TRBJ2-1; TRBD2 matches 10 bases. CDR3 length: 17 residues. Germline CDR1 is MGHRA and CDR2 is YSYEKL. J gave up 4 bases and V 3 bases, and 9 bases lay outside the gene matches. CDR3 sequence (DNA): TGCGCCAGCAGCCAGGTACTAGCGGGGCTGGCGTACAATGAGCAGTTCTTC. Amino acids: CASSQVLAGLAYNEQFF.

This clonotype was observed a few times. The V call is TRBV18, the J call TRBJ2-1; possible D gene TRBD2, 6 bases. Germline V gene sequence: CDR1 KGHSH, CDR2 LQKENI. The CDR3 length is 14 residues. V dropped 2 bases and J dropped 5 bases, with 10 bases sitting between them. CDR3 in amino acids: CASSPGRLHNEQFF. Here the CDR3 DNA reads TGTGCCAGCTCACCAGGGAGGCTTCACAATGAGCAGTTCTTC.

The V and J genes are TRBV10-3 and TRBJ2-5; no firm D call. Germline CDR1 ENHRY, CDR2 SYGVKD. The V end lost 7 bases, the J end lost 1 base, and 13 bases lay between the germline ends. The CDR3 runs 14 residues. CDR3 in DNA: TGTGCCATCAAGAACAGTCTTTTCCAAGAGACCCAGTACTTC. Amino acids: CAIKNSLFQETQYF.

This clonotype was counted many times. V and J are TRBV7-2 and TRBJ1-2; a weak D match, TRBD1 (6 bases). The V gene lost 5 bases and the J gene lost 4 bases, with 11 bases spanning the gap. Germline values: CDR1 SGHTA, CDR2 FQGNSA. CDR3 length: 13 amino acids. This CDR3 is CASSEGGFYGYTF. For the CDR3, the DNA is TGTGCCAGCAGCGAGGGGGGGTTCTATGGCTACACCTTC.

The rearrangement uses TRBV29-1 and TRBJ1-5, with 8 bases lining up with TRBD1. In germline, CDR1 is SQVTM, CDR2 ANQGSEA. Trimming removed 8 bases from V and 6 bases from J; junction bases left unmatched: 3. This CDR3 comprises 11 residues. Here the CDR3 DNA reads TGCAGCATAGGACAGGGTCAGCCCCAGCATTTT. It codes for CSIGQGQPQHF.

There are a few counts of this clonotype. This chain links TRBV12-3 or TRBV12-4 with TRBJ2-1; 7 nucleotides agree with TRBD1. V shed 7 bases and J 1 base; nucleotides not matched to a gene: 10. This CDR3 spans 16 amino acids. This CDR3 reads CASTPRQGVSYNEQFF. The CDR3, as DNA: TGTGCCAGCACCCCCCGCCAGGGGGTATCCTACAATGAGCAGTTCTTC.

V is TRBV7-2 and J is TRBJ2-1, with a possible D match to TRBD2 (6 bases). This CDR3 comprises 19 residues. Germline V lookup: CDR1 SGHTA, CDR2 FQGNSA. V dropped 2 bases and J dropped 0 bases, with 20 bases sitting between them. CDR3 in amino acids: CASSLYPTSTRSSYNEQFF. In nucleotides, the CDR3 is TGTGCCAGCAGCTTATACCCCACTTCGACTAGGAGCTCCTACAATGAGCAGTTCTTC.

This chain connects TRBV7-6 to TRBJ2-1, with 10 bases matching TRBD2. The germline gives CDR1 SGHVS, CDR2 FNYEAQ. J gave up 7 bases and V 2 bases, and 8 bases lay outside the gene matches. The CDR3 is 16 amino acids. The CDR3 region has the DNA TGTGCCAGCAGCTTAACGAGCGGGGGGGCTAGAAATGAGCAGTTCTTC. Translation gives CASSLTSGGARNEQFF.

About this clonotype: A junction boundary mismatches the germline segment, possibly from a read error. The chain combines TRBV25-1 with TRBJ1-2; 7 bases line up with TRBD1. CDR1 is MGHDK, CDR2 SYGVNS, per germline. This CDR3 region has 11 residues. CDR3 nucleotides: TGTGCCAGCAGTGAAGGGGCCGGACAGGTCTTC. Encoded protein: CASSEGAGQVF.

This clonotype was counted ten times or more. The V call is TRBV7-2, the J call TRBJ2-7; TRBD2 aligns across 7 bases. The V gene's germline CDR1 is SGHTA and CDR2 FQGNSA. J was trimmed by 1 base and V by 0 bases; bases with no gene match: 3. The length of the CDR3 is 15 residues. DNA for the CDR3: TGTGCCAGCAGCTTAGCGGCGGGAGCGTCCTACGAGCAGTACTTC. Its translation: CASSLAAGASYEQYF. Based on the CDR3 plus reference TRBV7-2 and TRBJ2-7, the full variable domain is GAGVSQSPSNKVTEKGKDVELRCDPISGHTALYWYRQSLGQGLEFLIYFQGNSAPDKSGLPSDRFSAERTGGSVSTLTIQRTQQEDSAVYLCASSLAAGASYEQYFGPGTRLTVT.

The rearrangement links TRBV6-6 to TRBJ2-1; D remains unclear. The CDR3 contains 16 residues. V lost 6 bases and J lost 0, with 15 bases in between. Germline CDR1 and CDR2: MNHNY and SVGAGI (reference sequence). DNA for the CDR3: TGTGCCAGCAGCCGCAGAGGTGCCCCCTCCTACAATGAGCAGTTCTTC. It codes for CASSRRGAPSYNEQFF.

The rearrangement joins TRBV28 to TRBJ1-1, with a weak D call TRBD1 (5 bases). Trimming stripped 6 bases from V and 10 bases from J, with 21 bases between. CDR1 and CDR2 (germline): MDHEN, SYDVKM. This CDR3 contains 14 residues. CDR3 in DNA: TGTGCCAGCAGACCACTCGGGACTCCGGATCCAGCTTTCTTT. Its protein is CASRPLGTPDPAFF.

This clonotype was observed at least ten times. The V and J genes are TRBV7-2 and TRBJ2-2; 7 bases match TRBD1. CDR1 and CDR2 (germline): SGHTA, FQGNSA. The V segment lost 5 bases and the J segment 6 bases; nucleotides outside the gene matches: 6. CDR3 size: 14 residues. CDR3 DNA sequence: TGTGCCAGCAGCCCCGACAGGGTACCCGGGGAGCTGTTTTTT. This sequence encodes CASSPDRVPGELFF.

V is TRBV2 and J is TRBJ1-2; D is perhaps TRBD1 (5 bases). Germline CDR1 is SNHLY and CDR2 is FYNNEI. CDR3 size: 13 residues. Trimming shortened V by 5 bases and J by 4 bases, and 11 bases separated the two germline ends. The CDR3 region has the DNA TGTGCCAGCAGTCGGACAACCCTCTATGGCTACACCTTC. This codes for CASSRTTLYGYTF.